The 20 T cell receptor beta chains presented below share a single source sample, sequenced in a study of shared clonotypes between healthy human individuals. Assay: immunoSEQ multiplex PCR; the TCRdb copy retains only in-frame clones and omits some. The repertoire holds roughly 1,000,000 clones, with about 80% as singletons. Sample: memory CD4+ T cells from PBMCs. As for subset: CD45RA-negative fraction. Receptors were obtained from a man between 18 and 29 years old in good health. Some clones in this sample may be carry-over from other donors' samples.

V gene TRBV19 combines with J gene TRBJ1-1; TRBD1 is a possible D gene (5 bases). The CDR3 has 15 residues. Trimming took 7 bases from V and 0 from J, leaving 15 bases between them. Germline lookup yields CDR1 LNHDA and CDR2 SQIVND (reference sequence). CDR3 protein: CASTGLSALNTEAFF. In DNA, the CDR3 is TGTGCCAGTACAGGGCTTTCAGCCTTGAACACTGAAGCTTTCTTT.

The chain carries TRBV6-1 and TRBJ2-1; D tentatively reads TRBD1 or TRBD2 (5 bases each). The germline V gene has CDR1 MNHNS and CDR2 SASEGT. This CDR3 spans 18 amino acids. V lost 3 bases and J lost 6, with 24 bases in between. CDR3 coding DNA: TGTGCCAGCAGTGATAACCGACTAAGGACGCCCCAGGGCAATGAGCAGTTCTTC. Residues: CASSDNRLRTPQGNEQFF.

This clone was picked up one time. This chain uses TRBV4-1 with TRBJ2-1, with 11 bases that match TRBD2. V gave up 2 bases and J gave up 5 bases; unmatched junction bases: 8. Germline-derived CDR1 and CDR2 are MGHRA and YSYEKL. The CDR3 totals 17 residues. The CDR3 nucleotides read TGCGCCAGCAGCCAATCCCCCGGACTAGCGGGTGACAATGAGCAGTTCTTC. Protein product: CASSQSPGLAGDNEQFF.

The J gene is TRBJ1-2, the V gene TRBV6-6; D is unresolved. V lost 6 bases and J lost 4, with 18 bases in between. This CDR3 comprises 15 residues. Germline V gives CDR1 MNHNY, CDR2 SVGAGI (reference sequence). In DNA form, the CDR3 reads TGTGCCAGCAGACCCCCTTTGGACGGCCTCTATGGCTACACCTTC. Translated, it gives CASRPPLDGLYGYTF.

The chain joins TRBV7-6 to TRBJ2-5; no clear D. The CDR3 extends over 12 amino acids. CDR1 and CDR2 from the germline V gene are SGHVS and FNYEAQ. Trimming pared 2 bases from V and 4 bases from J, leaving 5 bases between. Here the CDR3 DNA reads TGTGCCAGCAGCTTATCAGGAGAGACCCAGTACTTC. Amino acids: CASSLSGETQYF.

The chain recombines TRBV6-1 with TRBJ2-2, with 7 bases matching TRBD1. The CDR3 is 14 residues long. Per germline, CDR1 MNHNS and CDR2 SASEGT. V shed 6 bases, J shed 5 bases, and the junction held 6 bases outside the gene matches. CDR3 region: CASSVPTGTGELFF. The CDR3 coding sequence is TGTGCCAGCAGCGTTCCGACAGGGACCGGGGAGCTGTTTTTT.

This clone has a single count. A much larger clone differs by one base, so this may be a read error. This sequence joins TRBV2 and TRBJ2-5; D remains ambiguous. The better agreement between TRBJ2-7 and the DNA end casts doubt on the J call. This CDR3 has 11 residues. The germline V gene encodes CDR1 SNHLY and CDR2 FYNNEI. CDR3 bases: TGTGCCAGCAGGGTCTCCTACGAGCAGTACTTC. Amino acid sequence: CASRVSYEQYF.

V usage is TRBV28 and J usage is TRBJ1-1; D is perhaps TRBD1 (6 bases). CDR1 MDHEN and CDR2 SYDVKM come from the germline V gene. The CDR3 is 12 residues long. V was shortened by 10 bases and J by 0 bases, with 9 bases between the two germline ends. CDR3 sequence (DNA): TGTGCCACATGGGACATGAACACTGAAGCTTTCTTT. Its translation: CATWDMNTEAFF.

The CDR3 is CSVEGRGEAFF. Written as DNA, the CDR3 is TGCAGCGTTGAAGGTCGGGGAGAAGCTTTCTTT. The gene calls are TRBV29-1 and TRBJ1-1; D remains ambiguous. Germline values: CDR1 SQVTM, CDR2 ANQGSEA. V was clipped by 1 base and J by 8 bases, with 8 bases between them. The CDR3 runs to 11 residues.

J is TRBJ1-4 and V is TRBV28; TRBD1 agrees at 9 bases. The CDR3 sequence is 15 residues long. Trimming took 5 bases from V and 5 from J; bases not matched to a gene: 6. Germline V gene lookup returns CDR1 MDHEN and CDR2 SYDVKM. CDR3 sequence reads: CASSLRQGGNEKLFF. The CDR3 DNA sequence: TGTGCCAGCAGTCTACGACAGGGGGGAAATGAAAAACTGTTTTTT.

The chain joins TRBV6-5 to TRBJ2-6; D gene uncertain. The V end lost 6 bases, the J end lost 0 bases, and 9 bases lay between the germline ends. Germline loops: CDR1 MNHEY, CDR2 SVGAGI. The CDR3 length is 15 residues. The CDR3 reads CASSTQSSGANVLTF. Here the CDR3 DNA reads TGTGCCAGCAGCACCCAGAGCTCTGGGGCCAACGTCCTGACTTTC.

About this clone: A much bigger clone sits one base away, suggesting this may be a read error. In DNA, the CDR3 is TGTGCCAGCAGCTTTCTGAACACCGGGGAGCTGTTTTTT. Translating gives CASSFLNTGELFF. The rearrangement links TRBV7-3 to TRBJ2-2; D remains unclear. CDR1 is SGHTA, CDR2 FQGTGA, per germline. CDR3 length: 13 amino acids. V was pared by 3 bases and J by 1 base, with 3 bases between.

The V and J genes are TRBV7-9 and TRBJ2-2; TRBD1 might be the D (5 bases). In germline, CDR1 is SEHNR, CDR2 FQNEAQ (reference sequence). The CDR3 runs 15 residues. Between the trimmed V and J ends, which lost 8 bases and 1 base, there was a span of 14 bases. Written as DNA, the CDR3 is TGTGCCAGCCGGATCGAGACAGAGAACACCGGGGAGCTGTTTTTT. It is translated as CASRIETENTGELFF. Drawing the rest from reference TRBV7-9 and TRBJ2-2, the complete variable domain is DTGVSQNPRHKITKRGQNVTFRCDPISEHNRLYWYRQTLGQGPEFLTYFQNEAQLEKSRLLSDRFSAERPKGSFSTLEIQRTEQGDSAMYLCASRIETENTGELFFGEGSRLTVL.

The V gene is TRBV21-1, the J gene TRBJ2-7; the D segment call TRBD2 is taken from the table without a DNA check. TRBV21-1 is a pseudogene. The CDR3 length is 13 residues. CDR3 sequence: CASLGRVHPPQYF. The CDR3 region has the DNA TGTGCCAGCCTCGGCCGGGTTCACCCCCCTCAGTACTTC.

The CDR3 loop is CASSSYRTGVYNEQFF. Here the CDR3 DNA reads TGTGCCAGCAGTTCCTACCGGACAGGTGTGTACAATGAGCAGTTCTTC. The V and J genes are TRBV27 and TRBJ2-1, with TRBD1 identical over 7 bases. CDR1 MNHEY and CDR2 SMNVEV come from the germline V gene (reference sequence). The junction had 10 bases not matched to a gene; V was cut back by 4 bases and J by 4 bases. CDR3 length equals 16 residues.

The CDR3 reads CASSGGQLGNEKLFF. CDR3 DNA: TGTGCCAGCAGCGGTGGACAGTTAGGTAATGAAAAACTGTTTTTT. The J gene is TRBJ1-4, the V gene TRBV9, with D perhaps matching TRBD1 (6 bases). The V gene lost 3 bases and the J gene lost 4 bases, with 13 bases spanning the gap. The germline V gene encodes CDR1 SGDLS and CDR2 YYNGEE. This CDR3 has 15 residues. Full variable domain (rest looked up from reference TRBV9 and TRBJ1-4): DSGVTQTPKHLITATGQRVTLRCSPRSGDLSVYWYQQSLDQGLQFLIQYYNGEERAKGNILERFSAQQFPDLHSELNLSSLELGDSALYFCASSGGQLGNEKLFFGSGTQLSVL.

The chain joins TRBV7-2 to TRBJ2-5, with a tentative D call TRBD1 (5 bases). The V and J ends lost 4 bases and 1 base respectively, with 10 bases between them. Looked up from germline, CDR1 is SGHTA and CDR2 is FQGNSA. This CDR3 has 14 amino acids. In nucleotides, the CDR3 is TGTGCCAGCAGCTATAACCAGGGCCAAGAGACCCAGTACTTC. Amino acids: CASSYNQGQETQYF.

The rearrangement links TRBV7-2 to TRBJ2-1; D not certain. From germline, CDR1 is SGHTA and CDR2 FQGNSA. The CDR3 consists of 12 residues. Trimming shortened V by 2 bases and J by 10 bases, and 9 bases separated the two germline ends. DNA for the CDR3: TGTGCCAGCAGCTTAAACGGCGGAGAGCAGTTCTTC. Its translation is CASSLNGGEQFF.

This chain uses TRBV6-5 with TRBJ2-1; D could derive from TRBD1 or TRBD2 (5 bases each). CDR1 and CDR2 from the germline V gene are MNHEY and SVGAGI. The CDR3 covers 13 residues. V was pared by 0 bases and J by 10 bases, with 10 bases between. The CDR3 sequence: CASSYSIGEEQFF. The CDR3 region has the DNA TGTGCCAGCAGTTACTCGATAGGGGAGGAGCAGTTCTTC.

This chain links TRBV18 with TRBJ2-5; tentatively, D is TRBD2 (6 bases). Germline V lookup: CDR1 KGHSH, CDR2 LQKENI. V was pared by 4 bases and J by 0 bases, with 12 bases between. The CDR3 runs 15 residues. The CDR3 nucleotides read TGTGCCAGCTCACGAAACGGAGGGTACCAAGAGACCCAGTACTTC. Translating it yields CASSRNGGYQETQYF.